Listed below are T cell receptor beta chains from one sample, sequenced in a study of shared clonotypes between healthy human individuals. The assay was immunoSEQ multiplex PCR, and TCRdb's table has in-frame clones only and misses some. The repertoire has hundreds of thousands of clones, roughly nine tenths of them found once; the top ten carry approximately 22%. Material: naive CD8+ T cells sorted from blood. The source of these receptors is a man aged 25 to 40 in good health. The CDR3 runs from the conserved cysteine through the conserved F or W. Each record gives: V gene, J gene, CDR3 protein.

>TRBV27|TRBJ2-1
CASSLLAENNEQFF
>TRBV5-3|TRBJ2-1
CARSLKVGMGRTKQFF
>TRBV27|TRBJ2-1
CASSLRQGAGNEQFF
>TRBV2|TRBJ2-4
CASSEVLQLAKNIQYF
>TRBV18|TRBJ2-3
CASSQPERFPTDTQYF
>TRBV4-2|TRBJ2-7
CASSQEKGSAIEQYF
>TRBV27|TRBJ2-7
CASSFMGQNYEQYF
>TRBV2|TRBJ2-2
CASCCSRGTGELFF
>TRBV11-2|TRBJ2-1
CASSPTLSSSSGEQFF
>TRBV10-3|TRBJ1-2
CAISGMTGTSGYGYTF
>TRBV2|TRBJ2-7
CASSWADNYEQYF
>TRBV7-2|TRBJ2-3
CASSLDQTRTDTQYF
>TRBV19|TRBJ2-2
CASSSGIGTGELFF
>TRBV6-5|TRBJ1-5
CASSDRGTQPQHF
>TRBV2|TRBJ2-7
CASSEGDGYYEQYF
>TRBV5-4|TRBJ2-7
CASSIQGNYEQYF
>TRBV15|TRBJ2-7
CATSPGGGYEQYF
>TRBV9|TRBJ2-1
CASSFGREQFF
>TRBV4-1|TRBJ2-7
CASSQKGGNSYEQYF
>TRBV7-2|TRBJ2-5
CASSLDWETQYF
>TRBV2|TRBJ2-5
CASSTPRVAQETQYF
>TRBV11-2|TRBJ2-2
CASSVGLAASMAGELFF
>TRBV28|TRBJ1-1
CASSFRGNTEAFF
>TRBV6-5|TRBJ1-1
CASSYGLALNTEAFF
>TRBV29-1|TRBJ2-7
CSVNRDRGYEQYF
>TRBV14|TRBJ1-2
CASSQNTNYGYTF
>TRBV2|TRBJ2-7
CASSPSSGSGGPLSSYEQYF
>TRBV13|TRBJ2-7
CASSLDGTYEQYF
>TRBV6-5|TRBJ1-1
CASSTPTEAFF